This TCR beta chain emerged from a study of T-cell reconstitution after alpha-beta-depleted transplantation in children. Study-level points and caveats: By one year post-transplant, T-cell counts and diversity largely arose from T cells that were newly produced. Reports say that about two months after transplant, the alpha-beta T cells came out of several hundred graft clones that had expanded.

J gave up 3 bases and V 7 bases, and 3 bases lay outside the gene matches. The CDR3 runs 13 residues. Germline V gene sequence: CDR1 SGHRS, CDR2 YFSETQ. This clonotype was recorded a few times. Its antigen remains unknown. TCRbeta library preparation incorporated unique molecular identifiers. One entry per CDR3 protein results from TCRdb running MiXCR on the PCR reads. The sample includes about 77,000 distinct CDR3 sequences, 18% of them seen just once. This sample comprised PBMCs, mostly from graft donor cells, obtained 360 days after TCRalphabeta/CD19-depleted stem cell transplant. The V and J genes are TRBV5-1 and TRBJ2-1; 8 bases line up with TRBD1. This receptor was taken from a male patient aged 2-9 years who had a stem cell transplant for acute lymphoblastic leukemia, so the T cells may come from the graft donor. The CDR3 sequence: CASGGQGYNEQFF. For the CDR3, the DNA is TGCGCCAGCGGTGGACAGGGCTACAATGAGCAGTTCTTC.